This entry features one TCR beta chain sequence. Its antigen remains unidentified. The data stem from a study of T-cell memory formation after mild COVID-19. The germline CDR1 and CDR2 sequences are SSHAT and FNYEAQ (reference sequence). The trim removed 5 bases at V and 8 bases at J, leaving 9 bases unmatched. This CDR3 has 14 amino acids. Via MiXCR, TCRdb re-called the 5' RACE reads, giving one row per CDR3 protein. The table shows about 430,000 distinct CDR3 sequences, with approximately 25% occurring only once. Overall study results and limits: Shrinking CD4+ clones were chiefly CM and EM; CD8+ ones were chiefly EMRA. Detection of some responders pre-infection suggested pre-existing cross-reactive memory T cells participated. A balance of CD4 and CD8 characterized clones contracting day 15 to 85, whereas later expanders leaned CD4+.

Sequencing was done on a sample of PBMCs or a T cell subset sorted from them (not recorded which). J is TRBJ2-1 and V is TRBV7-7, with 7 positions matching TRBD1. This TCR was recovered from an adult woman who had mild COVID-19 (a few samples of this study predate the infection). Cell type and time point are not known. The CDR3 bases are TGTGCCAGCAGCCCGAGACAGGGCATGGATGAGCAGTTCTTC. It translates to CASSPRQGMDEQFF. Full variable domain (outside the CDR3, taken from reference TRBV7-7 and TRBJ2-1): GAGVSQSPRYKVTKRGQDVTLRCDPISSHATLYWYQQALGQGPEFLTYFNYEAQPDKSGLPSDRFSAERPEGSISTLTIQRTEQRDSAMYRCASSPRQGMDEQFFGPGTRLTVL.